The 15 T cell receptor beta chains in this list originate from one sample, sequenced in a study of blood T cell repertoires in COVID-19 (dated by TCRdb to 2020 to 2022). The method behind the library was the immunoSEQ multiplex PCR assay. This is the immuneACCESS table as TCRdb keeps it, with only in-frame sequences that have V and J called. A part of the clones is gone; compared with another copy, unresolved V genes explain less than half, and the rest is unexplained. The sample records 40,000 to 45,000 clones, approximately 91% of which are singletons. The ten largest clones add up to 2.4% of the sample. Sequenced: peripheral blood. The receptors originated from a human donor in a cohort sampled during active COVID-19.

Only a few counts were recorded for this clone. The identical CDR3 is also encoded by other nucleotide sequences in the sample. This chain's CDR3 is CSVGGEGQPQHF. The CDR3 region has the DNA TGCAGCGTTGGGGGGGAGGGTCAGCCCCAGCATTTT. The chain uses TRBV29-1 and TRBJ1-5; TRBD1 is a possible D gene (5 bases). The ends were cut back, 4 bases at V and 6 bases at J, with 10 bases in the middle. Germline CDR1 is SQVTM and CDR2 is ANQGSEA. The CDR3 is 12 residues long.

The chain uses TRBV5-1 and TRBJ1-2, with 8 bases that match TRBD1. Unmatched junction bases numbered 3, after V lost 0 bases and J lost 5 bases. The germline gives CDR1 SGHRS, CDR2 YFSETQ. The CDR3 consists of 14 residues. The CDR3 is CASSLGDRGYGYTF. CDR3 bases: TGCGCCAGCAGCTTGGGTGACAGGGGTTATGGCTACACCTTC.

The CDR3 DNA sequence: TGTGCCAGCAGCTTAGATGCAGGGTACCAAGAGACCCAGTACTTC. Protein product: CASSLDAGYQETQYF. This chain connects TRBV11-2 to TRBJ2-5; D is possibly TRBD1 (5 bases). Per germline, CDR1 SGHAT and CDR2 FQNNGV. The V and J ends lost 0 bases and 0 bases respectively, with 8 bases between them. The CDR3 covers 15 residues. Supplemented by reference TRBV11-2 and TRBJ2-5, the full variable domain reads EAGVAQSPRYKIIEKRQSVAFWCNPISGHATLYWYQQILGQGPKLLIQFQNNGVVDDSQLPKDRFSAERLKGVDSTLKIQPAKLEDSAVYLCASSLDAGYQETQYFGPGTRLLVL.

The rearrangement uses TRBV19 and TRBJ2-7; a possible D gene is TRBD1 (5 bases). V was shortened by 7 bases and J by 0 bases, with 10 bases between the two germline ends. From germline, CDR1 is LNHDA and CDR2 SQIVND (reference sequence). The CDR3 length is 13 residues. This CDR3 reads CASITGTSYEQYF. In nucleotides, the CDR3 is TGTGCCAGTATTACAGGAACCTCCTACGAGCAGTACTTC.

V gene TRBV18 combines with J gene TRBJ1-1, with D perhaps matching TRBD1 (5 bases). Germline values: CDR1 KGHSH, CDR2 LQKENI. V lost 3 bases to trimming and J lost 1 base, with 9 bases between them. This CDR3 has 14 residues. The CDR3 loop reads CASSPATGNTEAFF. The CDR3 region has the DNA TGTGCCAGCTCACCGGCTACAGGGAACACTGAAGCTTTCTTT.

This clone was observed a few times. The V gene is TRBV7-9, the J gene TRBJ1-6; 7 bases align to TRBD1. The trim removed 4 bases at V and 9 bases at J, leaving 9 bases unmatched. The CDR3 extends over 15 amino acids. CDR1 and CDR2 from the germline V gene are SEHNR and FQNEAQ (reference sequence). CDR3 nucleotide sequence: TGTGCCAGCAGCTCCTACCAGGGGGGAATTTCACCCCTCCACTTT. It codes for CASSSYQGGISPLHF.

The chain combines TRBV12-3 or TRBV12-4 with TRBJ1-1; 8 nucleotides line up with TRBD1. The CDR3 covers 13 residues. Trimming took 3 bases from V and 8 from J; bases not matched to a gene: 5. The CDR3 DNA follows: TGTGCCAGCAGTTTCCGGACAGGGTTGGAAGCTTTCTTT. Residues: CASSFRTGLEAFF.

V and J are TRBV5-4 and TRBJ1-3; a weak D match, TRBD1 (6 bases). Trimming stripped 0 bases from V and 3 bases from J, with 10 bases between. CDR1 is SGHNT, CDR2 YYREEE, per germline (reference sequence). The CDR3 contains 15 residues. CDR3 sequence reads: CASSLGWGLGNTIYF. The DNA for the CDR3 is TGTGCCAGCAGCTTGGGGTGGGGGCTTGGAAACACCATATATTTT.

J is TRBJ1-1 and V is TRBV6-5, with TRBD1 matching over 9 bases. Trimming at V came to 8 bases and at J to 1 base, leaving 2 bases not matched to a gene. Germline assignment: CDR1 MNHEY and CDR2 SVGAGI. There are 13 residues in the CDR3. The CDR3, as DNA: TGTGCCAGCGGGACAGGGCAGAACACTGAAGCTTTCTTT. This translates into CASGTGQNTEAFF.

V is TRBV9 and J is TRBJ1-2; 7 nucleotides match TRBD1. V shed 7 bases and J 2 bases; nucleotides not matched to a gene: 17. There are 17 residues in the CDR3. Per germline, CDR1 SGDLS and CDR2 YYNGEE. The CDR3 nucleotides read TGTGCCAGCGGGGACAGCCAGACAGCGCCCCTAAACTATGGCTACACCTTC. It yields the protein CASGDSQTAPLNYGYTF.

The chain employs TRBV5-1 and TRBJ1-2; possibly TRBD1 for D (6 bases). Per germline, CDR1 SGHRS and CDR2 YFSETQ. The CDR3 covers 14 residues. Trimming stripped 3 bases from V and 2 bases from J, with 11 bases between. The CDR3, as DNA: TGCGCCAGCAGCTCTACAGGGCCCAACTATGGCTACACCTTC. It codes for CASSSTGPNYGYTF.

The DNA for the CDR3 is TGTGCCAGCGGTGGGCTCTACAATGAGCAGTTCTTC. The encoded protein is CASGGLYNEQFF. The V gene is TRBV7-9, the J gene TRBJ2-1; D gene ambiguous. The CDR3 contains 12 residues. Germline V gives CDR1 SEHNR, CDR2 FQNEAQ (reference sequence). V lost 8 bases and J lost 3, with 8 bases in between.

The chain employs TRBV3-1 (or the pseudogene TRBV3-2) and TRBJ2-7; D gene ambiguous. Germline CDR1 is LGHDT and CDR2 is YNNKEL (reference sequence). With 1 base removed from V and 7 bases from J, the gap between germline ends came to 8 bases. There are 12 residues in the CDR3. The CDR3 loop reads CASSQGSVEQYF. In DNA form, the CDR3 reads TGTGCCAGCAGCCAAGGATCGGTGGAGCAGTACTTC.

The chain has TRBV6-5 and TRBJ1-1; D gene unclear. Trimming cost V 6 bases and J 2 bases, with 7 bases left between them. This CDR3 spans 12 amino acids. The germline CDR1 and CDR2 sequences are MNHEY and SVGAGI. CDR3 in DNA: TGTGCCAGCAGCGACATAAACACTGAAGCTTTCTTT. This codes for CASSDINTEAFF.

This sequence joins TRBV6-6 and TRBJ2-3, with TRBD2 matching over 8 bases. From germline, CDR1 is MNHNY and CDR2 SVGAGI (reference sequence). The V and J ends lost 7 bases and 5 bases, in that order; junction bases with no gene match: 8. This CDR3 contains 14 residues. The CDR3: CASKPGLVRDTQYF. CDR3 nucleotides: TGTGCCAGCAAGCCGGGACTAGTAAGAGATACGCAGTATTTT.